The sequence of this T cell receptor beta chain was determined in a study of shared clonotypes between healthy human individuals. TCRdb keeps only in-frame clones here, not all; method: immunoSEQ multiplex PCR. The profile covers about 1 million clones, with 60% to 80% appearing a single time and approximately 1.5% taken by the ten largest. Germline CDR1 reads KGHSH; CDR2 reads LQKENI. V shed 6 bases and J 0 bases; nucleotides not matched to a gene: 4. The CDR3 runs to 15 residues. Only Caucasian adults living in Nashville, Tennessee served as donors. This clone has just one count. Different DNA sequences within this sample yield the same CDR3.

This chain uses TRBV18 with TRBJ2-7, with 11 bases matching TRBD2. Sequencing was carried out using memory CD4+ T cells sorted from blood. Subset of the sample: CD45RA-negative fraction. This receptor was obtained from a man between 18 and 35 years old in good health. The CDR3 loop reads CASSPGLAGSYEQYF. The CDR3 DNA reads as TGTGCCAGCTCCCCAGGACTAGCGGGCTCCTACGAGCAGTACTTC.